The entry below gives a single TCR beta chain sequence along with its context. J gave up 3 bases and V 0 bases, and 4 bases lay outside the gene matches. This CDR3 is 16 amino acids long. Germline loops: CDR1 LGHNA, CDR2 YNFKEQ. The data belong to a study of blood T cell repertoires in COVID-19. The authors' processing: Using reference gene primer amplification, nucleated cell counts were estimated. TCRdb's table, derived via immunoSEQ multiplex PCR, lists solely in-frame clones and lacks some. From that table come the V and J calls and clone size; the DNA was used to work out D and trimming. Here the sample spans fewer than 350,000 clones, around 81% being singletons.

Sequenced: peripheral blood. The chain combines TRBV4-2 with TRBJ2-7; TRBD2 aligns across 11 bases. This receptor was identified in an older woman with active or convalescent COVID-19. Here the CDR3 DNA reads TGTGCCAGCAGCCAAGATGGGCTAGCGGGGGGCTACGAGCAGTACTTC. It yields the protein CASSQDGLAGGYEQYF.